The entry that follows covers one TCR beta chain sequence. Its antigen is not yet known. No base-level quality is on record; no much larger clone is a single base apart. TCR libraries were generated with the immunoSEQ multiplex PCR assay, using TCR-beta and/or TCR-alpha/delta assays for each sample. The amplified TCR libraries were sequenced using the Illumina high-throughput platform. Regarding the original processing steps: Clustering and dimensionality reduction relied on pairwise TCRdist distances among GMM-specific receptors from T cells that were either sorted ex vivo or expanded in vitro. Each clinical repertoire was scored by mean NN-distance, the average TCRdist to the nearest 10% of tetramer-positive reference sequences. GEM TCR motif frequency was calculated as the fraction of unique TCRs that matched known GEM sequences by V/J usage and CDR3 length. Linear discriminant analysis with leave-one-out cross-validation, implemented in scikit-learn, was used to classify active tuberculosis. TCRdb holds this immuneACCESS table with in-frame rearrangements only. Some clones are missing; in checked studies, unresolved V genes explain under half, and the rest has no known cause. For V, J and clone size, that table is used; D and trimming come from the DNA. This sample comprises over 30,000 clones, around 90% of them detected only once. Clones ranked in the top ten supply about 5.3% of the sample.

The data were obtained in a study of T cells in tuberculosis (dated by TCRdb to 2016 to 2018). The study in broad terms: The study combined CD1B tetramers and high-throughput TCR immunosequencing to characterize T cells specific for the mycobacterial lipid antigen glucose monomycolate (GMM). A South African clinical cohort compared IGRA-negative adolescents, IGRA-positive adolescents with latent tuberculosis and adults with active tuberculosis, ten per group. PBMC from patients with active tuberculosis were archived either before the start of standard anti-tuberculosis treatment or within 7 days of starting that treatment.

The investigation overall reported the following: Compared with IGRA-negative controls, TCR-alpha repertoires from active tuberculosis had smaller mean NN-distances to GMM-specific TCRs, which suggests that these TCRs underwent clonal expansion. Clinical samples were chosen by availability of cryopreserved specimens, and active tuberculosis cases were adults while controls were adolescents. An accuracy of just under 90% (AUROC 0.90) was reached by a classifier using the diverse GMM-specific repertoire, compared with around 68% accuracy when GEM motif frequencies were used. Shorter CDR3-alpha lengths in active tuberculosis patients partly drove the smaller NN-distances, and the TCR-beta difference was not statistically significant.

The time point label, as the study defines it: new active TB diagnosis, blood taken before or within 7 days of starting treatment. Active tuberculosis patients were HIV-seronegative South African adults aged 18 years or older with a new diagnosis. Confirmation of active tuberculosis was based on positive sputum smear microscopy and/or a positive M. tuberculosis culture. Immunosequencing of unsorted cryopreserved PBMC covered, on average, around 96,000 T cells per clinical donor. Trimming removed 0 bases from V and 0 bases from J, leaving 6 bases between the germline ends. Taken from the germline V gene (reference sequence), the CDR1 and CDR2 loops are MNHEY and SMNVEV. Measured from the cysteine to the phenylalanine, the CDR3 is 15 residues long. Left in the record is the CDR3 DNA by itself, 45 bases read in frame from the first base.

The sample here was PBMCs, taken at tuberculosis diagnosis. The sequence was obtained from an adult with tuberculosis. The rearrangement joined TRBV27 to TRBJ1-3; no D gene can be assigned with confidence. The CDR3 protein sequence reads: CASSLSAYSGNTIYF. In nucleotide form, the sequence is TGTGCCAGCAGTTTATCAGCTTACTCTGGAAACACCATATATTTT.